These T cell receptor beta chains were read from a single sample in a study of cytomegalovirus exposure and HLA in healthy donors. TCRdb's copy holds only in-frame clones and misses some; the assay was immunoSEQ multiplex PCR. Of 100,000 to 150,000 clones in the sample, approximately 69% are singletons; the top ten hold around 4%. Sequenced material: PBMCs. Source of these receptors: a man in his forties or fifties in good health and CMV-seropositive. Each CDR3 is given with its conserved first and last residue. Fields, in order: D gene, clone size, V gene, J gene, CDR3 protein, CDR3 DNA. A D gene is named only where the DNA matches it firmly. Size is omitted from some rows. Given values are once, few, many or a class for expanded clones.

d_call: .; clone_size: .; v_call: TRBV5-3; j_call: TRBJ1-1; cdr3_aa: CARCRCLRVCKNTEAFF; cdr3_nt: TGTGCCAGATGCCGATGCCTCAGGGTTTGCAAGAACACTGAAGCTTTCTTT
d_call: TRBD2; clone_size: once; v_call: TRBV6-5; j_call: TRBJ2-1; cdr3_aa: CASSRGGDNEQFF; cdr3_nt: TGTGCCAGCAGCCGGGGAGGGGACAATGAGCAGTTCTTC
d_call: TRBD1; clone_size: .; v_call: TRBV30; j_call: TRBJ1-6; cdr3_aa: CAWSAPGQVSSPLHF; cdr3_nt: TGTGCCTGGAGTGCCCCCGGACAGGTTTCATCACCCCTCCACTTT
d_call: .; clone_size: once; v_call: TRBV2; j_call: TRBJ2-1; cdr3_aa: CASRPGGQVNEQFF; cdr3_nt: TGTGCCAGCAGACCCGGAGGGCAGGTCAATGAGCAGTTCTTC
d_call: .; clone_size: .; v_call: TRBV6-5; j_call: TRBJ1-1; cdr3_aa: CASKTRLRNTEAFF; cdr3_nt: TGTGCCAGCAAAACCAGACTGAGGAACACTGAAGCTTTCTTT
d_call: .; clone_size: .; v_call: TRBV7-8; j_call: TRBJ2-7; cdr3_aa: CASSRTEKYEQYF; cdr3_nt: TGTGCCAGCAGCCGGACAGAGAAATACGAGCAGTACTTC
d_call: TRBD2; clone_size: .; v_call: TRBV4-3; j_call: TRBJ2-2; cdr3_aa: CASSQGLGLAVPGAGELFF; cdr3_nt: TGCGCCAGCAGCCAAGGACTTGGACTAGCGGTCCCGGGGGCCGGGGAGCTGTTTTTT
d_call: .; clone_size: .; v_call: TRBV5-1; j_call: TRBJ2-7; cdr3_aa: CASSLGQSYEQYF; cdr3_nt: TGCGCCAGCAGCTTAGGACAGTCCTACGAGCAGTACTTC
d_call: .; clone_size: .; v_call: TRBV9; j_call: TRBJ1-4; cdr3_aa: CASSVEGSTGREKLFF; cdr3_nt: TGTGCCAGCAGCGTAGAAGGCTCTACAGGGAGAGAAAAACTGTTTTTT
d_call: TRBD2; clone_size: few; v_call: TRBV6-6; j_call: TRBJ2-1; cdr3_aa: CAGSTSGAYNEQFF; cdr3_nt: TGTGCCGGTTCGACTAGCGGGGCCTACAATGAGCAGTTCTTC
d_call: TRBD2; clone_size: .; v_call: TRBV13; j_call: TRBJ2-3; cdr3_aa: CASRRGGSPDTQYF; cdr3_nt: TGTGCCAGCAGGCGGGGCGGGAGCCCAGATACGCAGTATTTT
d_call: TRBD2; clone_size: .; v_call: TRBV6-5; j_call: TRBJ2-3; cdr3_aa: CASRLSGDGTDTQYF; cdr3_nt: TGTGCCAGCAGGCTTAGCGGGGACGGGACAGATACGCAGTATTTT
d_call: .; clone_size: few; v_call: TRBV28; j_call: TRBJ2-7; cdr3_aa: CATNRVVDEQYF; cdr3_nt: TGTGCCACCAACAGGGTGGTAGACGAGCAGTACTTC
d_call: TRBD1; clone_size: .; v_call: TRBV6-1; j_call: TRBJ1-2; cdr3_aa: CASSEAGDRGRRGYTF; cdr3_nt: TGTGCCAGCAGTGAAGCGGGAGACAGGGGGCGCAGAGGCTACACCTTC
d_call: TRBD1; clone_size: .; v_call: TRBV6-1; j_call: TRBJ2-2; cdr3_aa: CASSGTGGTGELFF; cdr3_nt: TGTGCCAGCAGTGGGACAGGTGGCACCGGGGAGCTGTTTTTT
d_call: TRBD2; clone_size: .; v_call: TRBV19; j_call: TRBJ2-7; cdr3_aa: CASSIAGTSGYYEQYF; cdr3_nt: TGTGCCAGTAGTATAGCCGGGACTAGCGGTTACTACGAGCAGTACTTC
d_call: .; clone_size: .; v_call: TRBV11-3; j_call: TRBJ2-1; cdr3_aa: CASSLDSPRSSYNEQFF; cdr3_nt: TGTGCCAGCAGCTTAGACAGTCCCCGAAGCTCCTACAATGAGCAGTTCTTC